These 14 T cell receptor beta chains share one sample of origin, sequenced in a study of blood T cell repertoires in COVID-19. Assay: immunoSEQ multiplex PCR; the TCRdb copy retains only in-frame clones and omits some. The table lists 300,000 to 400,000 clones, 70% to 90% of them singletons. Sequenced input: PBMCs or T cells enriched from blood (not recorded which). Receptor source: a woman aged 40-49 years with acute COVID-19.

The CDR3 reads CASSLGRASGGRLTYEQYF. The CDR3 DNA reads TGTGCCAGCAGCTTAGGACGGGCTAGCGGGGGGCGCCTCACCTACGAGCAGTACTTC. This sequence joins TRBV7-2 and TRBJ2-7, with TRBD2 identical over 11 bases. Germline CDR1 SGHTA, CDR2 FQGNSA. The CDR3 is made up of 19 amino acids. J was trimmed by 2 bases and V by 1 base; bases with no gene match: 13.

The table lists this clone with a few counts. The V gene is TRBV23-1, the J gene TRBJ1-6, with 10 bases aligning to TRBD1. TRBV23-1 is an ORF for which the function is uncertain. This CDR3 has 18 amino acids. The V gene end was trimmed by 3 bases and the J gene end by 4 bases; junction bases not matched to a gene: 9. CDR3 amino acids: CASSQNDRGHLYNSPLHF. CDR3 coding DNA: TGCGCCAGCAGTCAGAACGACAGGGGGCATCTATATAATTCACCCCTCCACTTT.

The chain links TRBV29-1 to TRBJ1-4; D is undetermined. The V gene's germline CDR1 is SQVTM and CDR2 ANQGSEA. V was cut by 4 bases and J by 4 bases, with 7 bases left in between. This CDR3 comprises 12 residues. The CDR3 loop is CSVALNNEKLFF. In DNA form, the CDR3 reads TGCAGCGTTGCCCTAAATAATGAAAAACTGTTTTTT.

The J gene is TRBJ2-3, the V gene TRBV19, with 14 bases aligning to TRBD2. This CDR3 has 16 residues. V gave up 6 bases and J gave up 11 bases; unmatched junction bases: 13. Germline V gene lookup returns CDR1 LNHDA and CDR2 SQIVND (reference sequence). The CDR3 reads CASSAGLAGGFPLQYF. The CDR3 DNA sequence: TGTGCCAGTAGCGCCGGACTAGCGGGAGGATTTCCCCTGCAGTATTTT.

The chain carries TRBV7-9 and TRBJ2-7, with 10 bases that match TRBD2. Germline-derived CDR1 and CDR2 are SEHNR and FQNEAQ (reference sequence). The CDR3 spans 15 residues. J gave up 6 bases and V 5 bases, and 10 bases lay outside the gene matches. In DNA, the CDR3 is TGTGCCAGCAGCCCTAGCGGGGGCGAAAGGGGCGAGCAGTACTTC. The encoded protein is CASSPSGGERGEQYF.

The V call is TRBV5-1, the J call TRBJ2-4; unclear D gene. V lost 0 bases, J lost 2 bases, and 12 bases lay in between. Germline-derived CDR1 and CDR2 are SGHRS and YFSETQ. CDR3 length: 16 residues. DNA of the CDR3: TGCGCCAGCAGCTTGGAGGCTAACTACCCCAAAAACATTCAGTACTTC. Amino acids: CASSLEANYPKNIQYF.

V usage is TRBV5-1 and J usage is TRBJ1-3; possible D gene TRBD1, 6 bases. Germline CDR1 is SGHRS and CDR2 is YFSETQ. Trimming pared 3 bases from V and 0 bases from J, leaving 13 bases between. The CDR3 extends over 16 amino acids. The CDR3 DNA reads TGCGCCAGCAGCTCAACAGGGCGACTCTCTGGAAACACCATATATTTT. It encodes CASSSTGRLSGNTIYF. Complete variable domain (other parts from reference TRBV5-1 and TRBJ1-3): KAGVTQTPRYLIKTRGQQVTLSCSPISGHRSVSWYQQTPGQGLQFLFEYFSETQRNKGNFPGRFSGRQFSNSRSEMNVSTLELGDSALYLCASSSTGRLSGNTIYFGEGSWLTVV.

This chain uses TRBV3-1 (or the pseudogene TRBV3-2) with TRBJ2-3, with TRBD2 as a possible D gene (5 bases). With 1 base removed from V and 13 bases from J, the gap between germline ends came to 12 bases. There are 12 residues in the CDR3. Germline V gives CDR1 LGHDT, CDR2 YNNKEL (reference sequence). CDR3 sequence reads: CASSQGLLVKYF. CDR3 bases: TGTGCCAGCAGCCAAGGACTATTGGTGAAGTATTTT.

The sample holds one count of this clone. This CDR3 is CASSRTGRQETQYF. The DNA for the CDR3 is TGTGCCAGCAGCCGGACAGGGAGACAAGAGACCCAGTACTTC. The rearrangement joins TRBV5-6 to TRBJ2-5; 8 nucleotides align to TRBD1. The germline V gene has CDR1 SGHDT and CDR2 YYEEEE. The CDR3 contains 14 residues. The ends lost 4 bases at V and 2 bases at J; junction bases unmatched: 4. Full variable domain (missing parts from reference TRBV5-6 and TRBJ2-5): DAGVTQSPTHLIKTRGQQVTLRCSPKSGHDTVSWYQQALGQGPQFIFQYYEEEERQRGNFPDRFSGHQFPNYSSELNVNALLLGDSALYLCASSRTGRQETQYFGPGTRLLVL.

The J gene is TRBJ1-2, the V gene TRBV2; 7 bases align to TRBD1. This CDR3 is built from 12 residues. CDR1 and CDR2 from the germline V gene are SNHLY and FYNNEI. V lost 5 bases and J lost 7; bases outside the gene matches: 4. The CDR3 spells CASSQGVGGYTF. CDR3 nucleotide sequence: TGTGCCAGCAGTCAGGGGGTGGGTGGCTACACCTTC.

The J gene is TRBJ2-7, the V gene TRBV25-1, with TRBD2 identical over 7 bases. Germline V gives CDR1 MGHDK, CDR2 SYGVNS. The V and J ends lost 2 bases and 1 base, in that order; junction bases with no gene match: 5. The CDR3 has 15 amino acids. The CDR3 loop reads CASSERSSGSYEQYF. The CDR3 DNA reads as TGTGCCAGCAGTGAACGGTCTAGCGGATCCTACGAGCAGTACTTC.

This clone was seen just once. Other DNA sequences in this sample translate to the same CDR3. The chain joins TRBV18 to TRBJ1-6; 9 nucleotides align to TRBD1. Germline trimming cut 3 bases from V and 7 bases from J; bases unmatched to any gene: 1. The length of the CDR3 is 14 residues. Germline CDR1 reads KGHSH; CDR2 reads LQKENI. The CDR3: CASSPGQGNSPLHF. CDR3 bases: TGTGCCAGCTCACCCGGACAGGGGAATTCACCCCTCCACTTT.

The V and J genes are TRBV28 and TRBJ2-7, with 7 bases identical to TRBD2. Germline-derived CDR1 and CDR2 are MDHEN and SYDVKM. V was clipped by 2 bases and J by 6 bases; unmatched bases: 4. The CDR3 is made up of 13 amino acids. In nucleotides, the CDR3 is TGTGCCAGCAGTTTAACGGCTAGCGGCGAGCAGTACTTC. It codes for CASSLTASGEQYF.

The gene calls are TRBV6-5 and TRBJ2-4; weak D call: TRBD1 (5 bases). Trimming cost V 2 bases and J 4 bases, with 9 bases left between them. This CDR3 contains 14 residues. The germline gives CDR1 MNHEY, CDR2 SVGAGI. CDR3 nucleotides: TGTGCCAGCAGTTACGAGACAGTAAAAAACATTCAGTACTTC. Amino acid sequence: CASSYETVKNIQYF.